The rows below give T cell receptor beta chains drawn from one sample of a study. A single record per CDR3 protein comes from TCRdb applying MiXCR to the RT-PCR reads. This table has about 700,000 distinct CDR3 sequences, 14% appearing once. Sequenced material: memory CD4+ T cells from blood. The receptors were gathered from a female donor in good health, serving as a healthy control. The CDR3 runs from the conserved cysteine through the conserved F or W. D genes are given only for firm matches. Clone size is given for some rows only: seen once, a few or many times, or a class if the clone is expanded.

- TRBJ2-1 TRBV27 TRBD1 CASSFYDRGPYNEQFF TGTGCCAGCAGTTTTTACGACAGGGGACCCTACAATGAGCAGTTCTTC
many TRBJ2-7 TRBV7-6 - CASSLGAGTNGEQYF TGTGCCAGCAGCTTAGGCGCCGGGACAAATGGGGAGCAGTACTTC
- TRBJ2-6 TRBV2 TRBD2 CASSGTAGTSASGANVLTF TGTGCCAGCAGTGGCACCGCCGGGACTAGCGCCTCTGGGGCCAACGTCCTGACTTTC
many TRBJ1-2 TRBV5-1 - CASSLDSGGYTF TGCGCCAGCAGCTTGGACAGTGGTGGCTACACCTTC
- TRBJ2-3 TRBV28 - CASGRGDYTDTQYF TGTGCCAGCGGAAGGGGGGATTACACAGATACGCAGTATTTT
few TRBJ2-7 TRBV20-1 - CSANNRPYEQYF TGCAGTGCTAACAACCGACCCTACGAGCAGTACTTC
many TRBJ1-2 TRBV3-1 - CASSQARDGYTF TGTGCCAGCAGCCAAGCTAGGGATGGCTACACCTTC
- TRBJ1-1 TRBV14 - CASSQSLANTEAFF TGTGCCAGCAGCCAATCGTTGGCAAACACTGAAGCTTTCTTT
once TRBJ2-3 TRBV5-1 - CASSPSPGSDTQYF TGCGCCAGCAGCCCATCCCCCGGGTCAGATACGCAGTATTTT
- TRBJ2-7 TRBV5-1 - CASRGQGGSPSEQYF TGCGCCAGCAGGGGACAAGGGGGGTCACCCTCCGAGCAGTACTTC
many TRBJ1-5 TRBV6-5 - CASSYIGANQPQHF TGTGCCAGCAGTTATATAGGGGCTAATCAGCCCCAGCATTTT
many TRBJ2-3 TRBV20-1 - CSARGLLTGDTQYF TGCAGTGCTAGAGGGCTACTCACCGGAGATACGCAGTATTTT
few TRBJ2-7 TRBV7-2 - CASSVDSQPLYEQYF TGTGCCAGCAGCGTAGACAGTCAACCCTTGTACGAGCAGTACTTC
- TRBJ2-1 TRBV20-1 - CSAIDRIPYNEQFF TGCAGTGCCATTGACAGGATTCCCTACAATGAGCAGTTCTTC
few TRBJ2-1 TRBV18 - CASSPTLGNEQFF TGTGCCAGCTCACCCACGCTGGGGAATGAGCAGTTCTTC
many TRBJ2-7 TRBV5-1 TRBD1 CASSESGGYEQYF TGCGCCAGCAGCGAATCAGGGGGCTACGAGCAGTACTTC
many TRBJ1-3 TRBV27 - CASSPQGGNTIYF TGTGCCAGCAGTCCCCAAGGAGGAAACACCATATATTTT
few TRBJ2-3 TRBV3-1 - CASSQEGGRSTDTQYF TGTGCCAGCAGCCAAGAAGGTGGGCGGAGCACAGATACGCAGTATTTT
- TRBJ2-1 TRBV7-8 - CASIEYNEQFF TGTGCCAGCATCGAGTACAATGAGCAGTTCTTC
- TRBJ1-2 TRBV7-9 TRBD1 CASSLGTGGLYYGYTF TGTGCCAGCAGCTTAGGGACAGGGGGTTTGTACTATGGCTACACCTTC
many TRBJ2-3 TRBV4-3 - CASSFRQYTDTQYF TGCGCCAGCAGCTTCCGACAGTACACAGATACGCAGTATTTT
- TRBJ2-3 TRBV18 TRBD2 CASSPGTSGIGNTQYF TGTGCCAGCTCACCCGGGACTAGCGGGATAGGGAATACGCAGTATTTT
- TRBJ2-5 TRBV30 TRBD2 CAWSIGTSGIQETQYF TGTGCCTGGAGTATCGGGACTAGCGGGATCCAAGAGACCCAGTACTTC
many TRBJ1-6 TRBV12-3/TRBV12-4 TRBD1 CASRPPTGGSGSPLHF TGTGCCAGCAGACCCCCGACAGGGGGCAGCGGTTCACCCCTCCACTTT
few TRBJ1-5 TRBV6-6 - CASSPQGGTQPQHF TGTGCCAGCAGTCCACAGGGAGGCACACAGCCCCAGCATTTT
- TRBJ2-3 TRBV7-2 - CASSPGRGVQYF TGTGCCAGCAGCCCAGGCAGGGGTGTGCAGTATTTT
- TRBJ1-2 TRBV19 - CASSPGDSVRGGYTF TGTGCCAGTAGTCCCGGCGACAGTGTACGGGGCGGCTACACCTTC
few TRBJ1-4 TRBV30 TRBD1 CAWSAGTGSNEKLFF TGTGCCTGGAGCGCCGGGACAGGGTCTAATGAAAAACTGTTTTTT
few TRBJ1-5 TRBV7-9 - CASSLVVGGFPNQPQHF TGTGCCAGCAGCTTAGTCGTGGGAGGCTTCCCGAATCAGCCCCAGCATTTT
many TRBJ2-1 TRBV20-1 - CSAREYNEQFF TGCAGTGCTAGAGAATACAATGAGCAGTTCTTC
- TRBJ2-2 TRBV28 - CASRHRDPGAGELFF TGTGCCAGCAGACACCGGGACCCCGGGGCCGGGGAGCTGTTTTTT
many TRBJ1-2 TRBV5-1 - CASSLDLEGNGYTF TGCGCCAGCAGCTTGGATCTCGAGGGGAATGGCTACACCTTC
- TRBJ1-1 TRBV5-4 - CASSSARAGNTEAFF TGTGCCAGCAGCTCCGCCAGGGCGGGGAACACTGAAGCTTTCTTT
many TRBJ2-1 TRBV24-1 - CATSDFGGGGYNEQFF TGTGCCACCAGTGATTTTGGGGGAGGCGGGTACAATGAGCAGTTCTTC
few TRBJ2-7 TRBV7-9 - CASRGTSRSYEQYF TGTGCCAGCAGGGGGACCTCCCGTAGCTACGAGCAGTACTTC
- TRBJ2-1 TRBV10-1 TRBD1 CASSEGTGVEQFF TGCGCCAGCAGTGAGGGGACAGGGGTCGAGCAGTTCTTC
many TRBJ2-7 TRBV7-2 - CASSLYYSPSYEQYF TGTGCCAGCAGCTTATATTATTCCCCTTCCTACGAGCAGTACTTC
few TRBJ2-1 TRBV20-1 - CSASGDGSSYNEQFF TGCAGTGCTTCAGGGGACGGTAGCTCCTACAATGAGCAGTTCTTC
many TRBJ2-7 TRBV9 - CASSVTGQVSSYEQYF TGTGCCAGCAGCGTAACCGGTCAGGTATCCTCCTACGAGCAGTACTTC
many TRBJ2-5 TRBV7-2 - CASSFNSRASSETQYF TGTGCCAGCAGCTTCAACTCGAGGGCCTCCAGTGAGACCCAGTACTTC
- TRBJ2-4 TRBV4-2 - CASSQDGDIQYF TGTGCCAGCAGCCAAGACGGGGACATTCAGTACTTC
few TRBJ1-1 TRBV20-1 - CSATPPRPDSNTEAFF TGCAGTGCCACTCCCCCACGGCCGGACTCGAACACTGAAGCTTTCTTT
- TRBJ1-6 TRBV6-1 - CASSEDPRNSPLHF TGTGCCAGCAGTGAAGACCCTCGTAATTCACCCCTCCACTTT
- TRBJ2-3 TRBV20-1 TRBD1 CSARDPAGGLDTQYF TGCAGTGCTAGAGACCCCGCAGGGGGCTTGGATACGCAGTATTTT
many TRBJ2-3 TRBV10-3 TRBD2 CAISEMVAGGPVPTDTQYF TGTGCCATCAGTGAGATGGTAGCGGGGGGACCAGTCCCCACAGATACGCAGTATTTT
few TRBJ2-5 TRBV7-2 TRBD2 CASGQPGLQETQYF TGTGCCAGCGGACAACCGGGACTACAAGAGACCCAGTACTTC
- TRBJ1-2 TRBV5-1 - CASSLAGTTDGYTF TGCGCCAGCAGCTTGGCCGGGACTACGGATGGCTACACCTTC
- TRBJ2-7 TRBV6-1 - CASSEKRSGPKPYEQYF TGTGCCAGCAGTGAAAAGCGATCCGGGCCCAAGCCCTACGAGCAGTACTTC
many TRBJ2-5 TRBV29-1 - CSVRDTSQETQYF TGCAGCGTCCGGGACACCTCTCAAGAGACCCAGTACTTC
many TRBJ2-7 TRBV27 - CASSRQGNSYEQYF TGTGCCAGCAGTCGCCAGGGGAATTCCTACGAGCAGTACTTC
many TRBJ2-1 TRBV20-1 TRBD1 CSASGAGGTKGGLGNEQFF TGCAGTGCTAGTGGGGCAGGGGGTACTAAAGGCGGGTTGGGCAATGAGCAGTTCTTC
- TRBJ1-1 TRBV28 - CASLEDTVNTEAFF TGTGCCAGCCTGGAGGACACCGTGAACACTGAAGCTTTCTTT
- TRBJ1-2 TRBV6-5 - CASSYYSGNSVSGYTF TGTGCCAGCAGTTACTATTCCGGGAACTCGGTGAGCGGCTACACCTTC
- TRBJ2-1 TRBV28 TRBD2 CASSRAGESVRDNEQFF TGTGCCAGCAGTCGAGCGGGAGAATCCGTTCGGGACAATGAGCAGTTCTTC
few TRBJ2-7 TRBV9 TRBD1 CASSASGTGLLEQYF TGTGCCAGCAGCGCCTCCGGGACAGGGCTTCTCGAGCAGTACTTC
few TRBJ1-2 TRBV5-8 TRBD1 CASSLRGTGDYGYTF TGTGCCAGCAGCTTACGCGGGACAGGGGACTATGGCTACACCTTC
- TRBJ1-2 TRBV5-6 - CASSLAKGVGGYTF TGTGCCAGCAGCTTGGCCAAGGGAGTGGGTGGCTACACCTTC
many TRBJ1-1 TRBV7-2 - CASSQRQAGSPFF TGTGCCAGCAGCCAACGGCAGGCAGGGTCCCCTTTCTTT